The 4 T cell receptor beta chains below were found in one sample sequenced in a study of blood T cell repertoires in COVID-19. Assay used: immunoSEQ multiplex PCR; TCRdb lists only in-frame clones, some missing. The sample lists approximately 230,000 clones, around nine tenths occurring once. Sequencing was done on a sample of peripheral blood. The receptors here all came from an elderly man with acute or convalescent COVID-19.

The CDR3 DNA follows: TGTGCCAGCAGTGGCTCCGGGACAGGGGCCTCATGGGACACTGAAGCTTTCTTT. Translation: CASSGSGTGASWDTEAFF. The rearrangement joins TRBV2 to TRBJ1-1, with TRBD1 identical over 10 bases. Germline CDR1 reads SNHLY; CDR2 reads FYNNEI. With 4 bases clipped from V and 3 bases from J, the junction kept 14 bases outside the gene matches. The CDR3 has 18 amino acids.

The chain is built from TRBV2 and TRBJ1-6, with TRBD1 matching 7 bases. Looked up from germline, CDR1 is SNHLY and CDR2 is FYNNEI. With 3 bases clipped from V and 7 bases from J, the junction kept 6 bases outside the gene matches. The CDR3 is 15 residues long. CDR3 protein: CASSDPGQLNSPLHF. CDR3 sequence (DNA): TGTGCCAGCAGTGACCCGGGACAGTTAAATTCACCCCTCCACTTT. Full variable domain (outside the CDR3, taken from reference TRBV2 and TRBJ1-6): EPEVTQTPSHQVTQMGQEVILRCVPISNHLYFYWYRQILGQKVEFLVSFYNNEISEKSEIFDDQFSVERPDGSNFTLKIRSTKLEDSAMYFCASSDPGQLNSPLHFGNGTRLTVT.

V is TRBV5-4 and J is TRBJ1-6; D unresolved. V dropped 0 bases and J dropped 13 bases, with 14 bases sitting between them. This CDR3 has 14 residues. In germline, CDR1 is SGHNT, CDR2 YYREEE (reference sequence). CDR3 coding DNA: TGTGCCAGCAGCTTGGATCAGGCATATAGGCCCCTCCACTTT. Its translation is CASSLDQAYRPLHF.

The chain combines TRBV7-2 with TRBJ1-4; 9 bases fit TRBD1. Germline V gene sequence: CDR1 SGHTA, CDR2 FQGNSA. Trimming took 4 bases from V and 8 from J; bases not matched to a gene: 5. The CDR3 extends over 14 amino acids. The CDR3 loop reads CASSSGQGKEKLFF. The DNA for the CDR3 is TGTGCCAGCAGCTCCGGACAGGGGAAGGAAAAACTGTTTTTT. Based on the CDR3 plus reference TRBV7-2 and TRBJ1-4, the full variable domain is GAGVSQSPSNKVTEKGKDVELRCDPISGHTALYWYRQSLGQGLEFLIYFQGNSAPDKSGLPSDRFSAERTGGSVSTLTIQRTQQEDSAVYLCASSSGQGKEKLFFGSGTQLSVL.